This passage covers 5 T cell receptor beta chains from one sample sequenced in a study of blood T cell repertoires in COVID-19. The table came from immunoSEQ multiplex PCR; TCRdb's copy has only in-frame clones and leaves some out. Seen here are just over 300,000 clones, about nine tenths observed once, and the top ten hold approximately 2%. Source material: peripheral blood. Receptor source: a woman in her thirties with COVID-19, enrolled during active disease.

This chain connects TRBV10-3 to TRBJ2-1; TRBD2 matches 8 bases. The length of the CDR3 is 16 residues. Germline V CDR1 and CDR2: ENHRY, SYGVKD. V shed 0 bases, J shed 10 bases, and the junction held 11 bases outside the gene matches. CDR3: CAISESKVGTRGEQFF. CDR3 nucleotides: TGTGCCATCAGTGAGTCTAAGGTTGGGACTAGGGGAGAGCAGTTCTTC.

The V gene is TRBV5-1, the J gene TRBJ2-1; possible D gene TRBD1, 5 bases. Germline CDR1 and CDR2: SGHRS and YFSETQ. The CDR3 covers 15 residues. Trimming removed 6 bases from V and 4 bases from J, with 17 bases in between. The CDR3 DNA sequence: TGCGCCAGCACACCAACTGGGGCGATATACAATGAGCAGTTCTTC. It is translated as CASTPTGAIYNEQFF.

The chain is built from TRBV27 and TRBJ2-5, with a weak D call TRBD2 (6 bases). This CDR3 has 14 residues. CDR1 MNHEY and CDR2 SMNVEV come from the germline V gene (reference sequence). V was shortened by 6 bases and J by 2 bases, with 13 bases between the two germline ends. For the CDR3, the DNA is TGTGCCAGCAGGGGGGGAAGAGGACAAGAGACCCAGTACTTC. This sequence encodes CASRGGRGQETQYF.

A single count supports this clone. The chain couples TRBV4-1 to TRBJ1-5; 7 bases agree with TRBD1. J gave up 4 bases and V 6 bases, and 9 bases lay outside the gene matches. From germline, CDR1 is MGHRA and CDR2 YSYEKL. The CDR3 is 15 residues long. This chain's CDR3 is CASRETGQRNQPQHF. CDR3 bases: TGCGCCAGCAGGGAGACGGGACAGAGAAATCAGCCCCAGCATTTT.

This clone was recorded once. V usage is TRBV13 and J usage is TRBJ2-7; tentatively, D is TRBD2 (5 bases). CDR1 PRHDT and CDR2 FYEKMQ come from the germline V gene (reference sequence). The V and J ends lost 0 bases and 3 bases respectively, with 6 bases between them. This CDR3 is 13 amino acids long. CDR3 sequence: CASSLGTIYEQYV. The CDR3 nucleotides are TGTGCCAGCAGCTTAGGGACTATCTACGAGCAGTACGTC.